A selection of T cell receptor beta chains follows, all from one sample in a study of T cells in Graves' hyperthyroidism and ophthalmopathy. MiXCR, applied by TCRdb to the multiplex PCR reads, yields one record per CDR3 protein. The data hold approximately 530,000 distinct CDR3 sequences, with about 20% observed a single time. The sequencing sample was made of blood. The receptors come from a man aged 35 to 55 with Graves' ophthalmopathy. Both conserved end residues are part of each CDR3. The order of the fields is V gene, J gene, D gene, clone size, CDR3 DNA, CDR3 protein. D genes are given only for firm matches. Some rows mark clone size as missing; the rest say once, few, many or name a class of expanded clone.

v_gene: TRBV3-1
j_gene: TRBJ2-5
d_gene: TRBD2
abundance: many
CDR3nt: TGTGCCAGCAGCCAAGATCCCGGACTAGCGAGTGAGACCCAGTACTTC
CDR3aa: CASSQDPGLASETQYF

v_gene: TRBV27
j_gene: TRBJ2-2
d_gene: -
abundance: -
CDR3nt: TGTGCCAGCAGTTCCGGACTGTTCTCCGGGGAGCTGTTTTTT
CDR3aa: CASSSGLFSGELFF

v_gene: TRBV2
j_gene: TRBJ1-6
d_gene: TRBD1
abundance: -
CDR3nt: TGTGCCAGCCGGACAGGGGGGGTAGGGTTATCACCCCTCCACTTT
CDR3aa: CASRTGGVGLSPLHF

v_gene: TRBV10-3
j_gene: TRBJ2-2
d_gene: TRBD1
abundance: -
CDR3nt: TGTGCCATTCCTTGGACAGGGGGCCCCGCGAACACCGGGGAGCTGTTTTTT
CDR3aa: CAIPWTGGPANTGELFF

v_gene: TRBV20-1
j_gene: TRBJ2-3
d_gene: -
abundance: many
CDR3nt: TGCAGTGCTAGAGATGTGCCGGGGAGAGTAGGAGATACGCAGTATTTT
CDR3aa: CSARDVPGRVGDTQYF

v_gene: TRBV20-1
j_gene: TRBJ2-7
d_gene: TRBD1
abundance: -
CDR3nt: TGCAGTGCTAGAAAATACAGGGGGTTCTACGAGCAGTACTTC
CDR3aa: CSARKYRGFYEQYF

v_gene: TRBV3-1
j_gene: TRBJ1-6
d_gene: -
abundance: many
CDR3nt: TGTGCCAGCAGCCAAGGGGGGCCACCCCTCCACTTT
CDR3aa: CASSQGGPPLHF

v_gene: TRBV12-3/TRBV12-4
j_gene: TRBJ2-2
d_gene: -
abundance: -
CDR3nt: TGTGCCAGCGGGGGGGGGCGCGGCACCGGGGAGCTGTTTTTT
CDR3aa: CASGGGRGTGELFF

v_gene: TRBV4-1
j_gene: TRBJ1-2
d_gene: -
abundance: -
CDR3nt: TGCGCCAGCAGCCAACTTCCGGGACCTAACTATGGCTACACCTTC
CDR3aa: CASSQLPGPNYGYTF

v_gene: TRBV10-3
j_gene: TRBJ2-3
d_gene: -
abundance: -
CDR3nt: TGTGCCATCAACGACCGAACAGATACGCAGTATTTT
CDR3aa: CAINDRTDTQYF

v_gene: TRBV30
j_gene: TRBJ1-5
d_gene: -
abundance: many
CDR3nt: TGTGCCTGGAGTGTCGGCACAACGGGGGGTCAGCCCCAGCATTTT
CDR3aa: CAWSVGTTGGQPQHF

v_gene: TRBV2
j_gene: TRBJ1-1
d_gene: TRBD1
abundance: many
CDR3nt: TGTGCCAGCAGTGACAGGGGGGCCTCGAACACTGAAGCTTTCTTT
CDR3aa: CASSDRGASNTEAFF

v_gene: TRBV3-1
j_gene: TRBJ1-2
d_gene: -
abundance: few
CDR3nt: TGTGCCAGCAGCCAAGACCCTGAAAGGGGGGGTTACTTCTATGGCTACACCTTC
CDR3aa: CASSQDPERGGYFYGYTF

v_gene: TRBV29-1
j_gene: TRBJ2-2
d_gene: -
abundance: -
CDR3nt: TGCAGCGTTGATGAGGGATCGAACACCGGGGAGCTGTTTTTT
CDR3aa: CSVDEGSNTGELFF

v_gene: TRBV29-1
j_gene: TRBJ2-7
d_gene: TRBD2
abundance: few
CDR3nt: TGCAGCGCTCGGACTAGGACCTACGAGCAGTACTTC
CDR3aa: CSARTRTYEQYF

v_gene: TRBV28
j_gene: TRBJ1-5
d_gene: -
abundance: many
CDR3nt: TGTGCCAGCACCTTTGGGGGCAATCAGCCCCAGCATTTT
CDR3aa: CASTFGGNQPQHF

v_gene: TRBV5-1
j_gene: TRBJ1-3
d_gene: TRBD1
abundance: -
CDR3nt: TGCGCCAGCAGCTTGGGGACAGGGTTCTCTGGAAACACCATATATTTT
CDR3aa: CASSLGTGFSGNTIYF

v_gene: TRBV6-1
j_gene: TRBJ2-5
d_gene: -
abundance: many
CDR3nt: TGTGCCAGCAGTCCCCAGAAAGGCCATCTAGAGACCCAGTACTTC
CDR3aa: CASSPQKGHLETQYF

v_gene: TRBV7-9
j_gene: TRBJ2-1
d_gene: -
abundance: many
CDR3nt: TGTGCCACTTATAAGTGGGGCGGTCCAAACAATGAGCAGTTCTTC
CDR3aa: CATYKWGGPNNEQFF

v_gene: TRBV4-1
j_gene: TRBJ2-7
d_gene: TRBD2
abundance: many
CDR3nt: TGTGCCAGCAGCCCGGGGGGTTACGAGCAGTACTTC
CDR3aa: CASSPGGYEQYF

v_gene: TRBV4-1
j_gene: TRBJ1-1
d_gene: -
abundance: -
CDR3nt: TGCGCCAGCAGCCAAGACAACAGCTACACTGAAGCTTTCTTT
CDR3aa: CASSQDNSYTEAFF

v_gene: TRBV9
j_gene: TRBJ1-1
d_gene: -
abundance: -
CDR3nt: TGTGCCAGCAGCGGCAACTTTTACACTGAAGCTTTCTTT
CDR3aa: CASSGNFYTEAFF

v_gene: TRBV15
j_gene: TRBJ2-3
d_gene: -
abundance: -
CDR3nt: TGTGCCACCAGCATAGGTAGCGCTCGCACAGATACGCAGTATTTT
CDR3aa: CATSIGSARTDTQYF

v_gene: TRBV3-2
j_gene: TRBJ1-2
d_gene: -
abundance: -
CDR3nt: TGTGCCAGCAGCCACAGGGGGCCCATCTATGGCTACACCTTC
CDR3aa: CASSHRGPIYGYTF

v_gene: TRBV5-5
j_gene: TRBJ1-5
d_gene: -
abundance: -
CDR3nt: TGTGCCAGCCGCCTTGAACCCTTCCTTAGCAATCAGCCCCAGCATTTT
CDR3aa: CASRLEPFLSNQPQHF

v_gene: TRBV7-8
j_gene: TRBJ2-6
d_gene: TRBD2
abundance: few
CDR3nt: TGTGCCAGTACCGGGGGACGGGGGGTAACTGGGGCCAACGTCCTGACTTTC
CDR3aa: CASTGGRGVTGANVLTF

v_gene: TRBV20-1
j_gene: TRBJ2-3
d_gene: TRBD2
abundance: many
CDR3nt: TGCAGTGCTAGGACGGGGACTAGCGGCACAGATACGCAGTATTTT
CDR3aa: CSARTGTSGTDTQYF

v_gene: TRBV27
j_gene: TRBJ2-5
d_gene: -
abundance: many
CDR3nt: TGTGCCAGCAGTTTAGAGGGAACTCCCCTGCCCGGGACCCAGTACTTC
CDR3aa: CASSLEGTPLPGTQYF

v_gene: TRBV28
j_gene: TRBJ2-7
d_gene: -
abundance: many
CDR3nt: TGTGCCAGCAGCTCCTCCCCGGGACAATATCCATACGAGCAGTACTTC
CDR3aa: CASSSSPGQYPYEQYF

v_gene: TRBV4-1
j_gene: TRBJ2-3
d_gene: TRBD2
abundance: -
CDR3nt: TGCGCCAGCACCACCCGGGAGAGCGGGGGGCCCCGCACAGATACGCAGTATTTT
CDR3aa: CASTTRESGGPRTDTQYF

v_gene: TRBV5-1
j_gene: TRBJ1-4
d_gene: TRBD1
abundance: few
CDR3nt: TGCGCCAGCAGCTTGGGACCGGGACAGACTAATGAAAAACTGTTTTTT
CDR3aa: CASSLGPGQTNEKLFF

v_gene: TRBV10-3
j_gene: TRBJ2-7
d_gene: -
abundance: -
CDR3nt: TGTGCCATCAGTGAGTTAGGCGCAGGTTACTCCTACGAGCAGTACTTC
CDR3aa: CAISELGAGYSYEQYF

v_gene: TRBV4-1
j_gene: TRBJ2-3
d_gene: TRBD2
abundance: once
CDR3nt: TGCGCCAGCAGCCAAGAGGCCGGCGGGGGGAGCACAGATACGCAGTATTTT
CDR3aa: CASSQEAGGGSTDTQYF

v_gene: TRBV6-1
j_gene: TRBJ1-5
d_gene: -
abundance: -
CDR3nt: TGTGCCAGCAGCCGGGGCCTATCTAGCAATCAGCCCCAGCATTTT
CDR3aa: CASSRGLSSNQPQHF

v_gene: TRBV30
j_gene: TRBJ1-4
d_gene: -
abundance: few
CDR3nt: TGTGCCTGGGGGGGGCAGTCAACTAATGAAAAACTGTTTTTT
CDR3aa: CAWGGQSTNEKLFF

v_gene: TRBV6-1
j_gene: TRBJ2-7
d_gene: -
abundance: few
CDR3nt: TGTGCCAGCGACTACAGGGTACACGAGCAGTACTTC
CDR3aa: CASDYRVHEQYF

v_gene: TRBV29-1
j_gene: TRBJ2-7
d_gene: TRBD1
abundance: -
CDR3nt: TGCAGCGGGAAGGGACAGGGGGACTACGAGCAGTACTTC
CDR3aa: CSGKGQGDYEQYF